The 11 T cell receptor beta chains reported below all come from one sample, sequenced in a study of early stage breast cancer tumors. Some clones are missing from TCRdb's copy, which holds only in-frame ones; the method was immunoSEQ multiplex PCR. The sample lists about 72,000 clones; roughly three quarters were seen once. Sequencing was performed on blood. These receptors were obtained from a person between 60 and 69 years old with breast cancer.

This clone showed up just once. The chain links TRBV7-2 to TRBJ2-3, with D possibly TRBD1 on 6 matching bases. The CDR3 covers 13 residues. V was cut by 5 bases and J by 6 bases, with 12 bases left in between. In germline, CDR1 is SGHTA, CDR2 FQGNSA. In nucleotides, the CDR3 is TGTGCCAGCAGCCTTCTCCAGGGGGATACGCAGTATTTT. It translates to CASSLLQGDTQYF.

The chain couples TRBV7-2 to TRBJ2-7; maybe TRBD1 (5 bases). Germline values: CDR1 SGHTA, CDR2 FQGNSA. V lost 6 bases to trimming and J lost 3 bases, with 12 bases between them. The CDR3 covers 13 residues. CDR3 protein: CASSRQPSYEQYF. CDR3 sequence (DNA): TGTGCCAGCAGTCGACAGCCAAGCTACGAGCAGTACTTC. Full variable domain (rest looked up from reference TRBV7-2 and TRBJ2-7): GAGVSQSPSNKVTEKGKDVELRCDPISGHTALYWYRQSLGQGLEFLIYFQGNSAPDKSGLPSDRFSAERTGGSVSTLTIQRTQQEDSAVYLCASSRQPSYEQYFGPGTRLTVT.

This chain links TRBV5-4 with TRBJ1-2, with TRBD1 as a possible D gene (6 bases). This CDR3 has 14 amino acids. Germline CDR1 reads SGHNT; CDR2 reads YYREEE (reference sequence). V lost 0 bases, J lost 12 bases, and 18 bases lay in between. The CDR3 spells CASSLGDMSRDNTF. The CDR3 DNA reads as TGTGCCAGCAGCTTGGGAGATATGAGTAGGGACAACACCTTC.

The DNA of the CDR3 is TGTGCCAGCAGCCCTGACGATCTGCTTGGGCCCAGAGTTAGAAAACTGTTTTTT. Translation: CASSPDDLLGPRVRKLFF. V usage is TRBV7-9 and J usage is TRBJ1-4; D is uncertain. V lost 5 bases to trimming and J lost 10 bases, with 29 bases between them. CDR3 length: 18 residues. CDR1 SEHNR and CDR2 FQNEAQ come from the germline V gene (reference sequence).

The genes are TRBV28 and TRBJ1-2; the D gene is possibly TRBD1 (5 bases). V dropped 2 bases and J dropped 6 bases, with 13 bases sitting between them. From germline, CDR1 is MDHEN and CDR2 SYDVKM. The CDR3 extends over 14 amino acids. The CDR3 loop reads CASSLILGGDGYTF. Here the CDR3 DNA reads TGTGCCAGCAGTTTAATACTTGGGGGGGATGGCTACACCTTC.

The sample holds a few counts of this clone. The chain has TRBV30 and TRBJ1-5; unclear D gene. The CDR3 sequence is 13 residues long. Trimming shortened V by 0 bases and J by 4 bases, and 7 bases separated the two germline ends. CDR1 is GTSNPN, CDR2 SVGIG, per germline (reference sequence). CDR3 in DNA: TGTGCCTGGAGTGTATCGGGGAATCAGCCCCAGCATTTT. The encoded protein is CAWSVSGNQPQHF.

The rearrangement joins TRBV28 to TRBJ2-5; TRBD2 might be the D (5 bases). The V gene's germline CDR1 is MDHEN and CDR2 SYDVKM. The CDR3 contains 12 residues. The V end lost 6 bases, the J end lost 4 bases, and 9 bases lay between the germline ends. CDR3 DNA: TGTGCCAGCAGGGAGAGCGGAGAGACCCAGTACTTC. Its protein is CASRESGETQYF.

The chain recombines TRBV30 with TRBJ1-4, with 10 bases identical to TRBD1. J lost 8 bases, V lost 3 bases, and 0 bases had no gene match. CDR3 size: 12 residues. CDR1 and CDR2 from the germline V gene are GTSNPN and SVGIG (reference sequence). The chain's CDR3 is CAWRDRGEKLFF. CDR3 coding DNA: TGTGCCTGGAGGGACAGGGGGGAAAAACTGTTTTTT.

The genes are TRBV5-1 and TRBJ2-7, with a weak D call TRBD1 (6 bases). This CDR3 comprises 14 residues. Trimming took off 3 bases at V and 6 bases at J, with 16 bases between the two ends. Germline assignment: CDR1 SGHRS and CDR2 YFSETQ. The CDR3 DNA sequence: TGCGCCAGCAGCTGGGGGCAGATTCGTGGCGAGCAGTACTTC. Translated: CASSWGQIRGEQYF.

The CDR3 sequence: CASRGQNEQYF. For the CDR3, the DNA is TGTGCCAGCAGAGGTCAGAACGAGCAGTACTTC. The J gene is TRBJ2-7, the V gene TRBV5-5; D is unclear. Trimming left V 5 bases short and J 5 bases short, with 8 bases between. Germline V lookup: CDR1 SGHKS, CDR2 YYEKEE (reference sequence). This CDR3 contains 11 residues.

The V and J genes are TRBV5-4 and TRBJ2-2; the match to TRBD2 covers 15 bases. Germline assignment: CDR1 SGHNT and CDR2 YYREEE (reference sequence). The CDR3 runs 16 residues. J gave up 3 bases and V 4 bases, and 1 base lay outside the gene matches. The CDR3 DNA is TGTGCCAGCAGCGGGACTAGCGGGGGGTACACCGGGGAGCTGTTTTTT. Protein sequence: CASSGTSGGYTGELFF.